Listed here are 27 T cell receptor beta chains from one sample, sequenced in a study of cytomegalovirus exposure and HLA in healthy donors. This PCR relied on a set of 60 Vbeta primers and 13 Jbeta primers. Sequencing used immunoSEQ multiplex PCR; TCRdb keeps in-frame clones, though not all of them. The table records some 250,000 clones, roughly 87% of them present only once. Sequencing used PBMCs. Receptor source: a woman aged 40 to 55 in good health and CMV-seropositive.

Only a few counts were recorded for this clone. This chain links TRBV9 with TRBJ2-7, with a weak D call TRBD1 (5 bases). V dropped 4 bases and J dropped 5 bases, with 16 bases sitting between them. The CDR3 is made up of 14 amino acids. Germline CDR1 is SGDLS and CDR2 is YYNGEE. CDR3: CASSQQGHPNEQYF. Here the CDR3 DNA reads TGTGCCAGCAGCCAGCAGGGCCACCCCAACGAGCAGTACTTC.

J is TRBJ2-5 and V is TRBV5-6; TRBD2 matches at 13 bases. The J call is uncertain, as TRBJ2-7 better fits the DNA end. Germline V gives CDR1 SGHDT, CDR2 YYEEEE. The CDR3 length is 14 residues. In DNA form, the CDR3 reads TGTGCCAGCAGCCCTGGACTAGCGGGAGCCGAGCAGTACTTC. As protein: CASSPGLAGAEQYF.

The chain employs TRBV5-1 and TRBJ2-1, with TRBD2 identical over 13 bases. The ends lost 4 bases at V and 2 bases at J; junction bases unmatched: 6. The CDR3 has 17 residues. Germline CDR1 reads SGHRS; CDR2 reads YFSETQ. The DNA of the CDR3 is TGCGCCAGCAGCCCGGGACTAGCGGGAAGGGCCTACAATGAGCAGTTCTTC. Its translation is CASSPGLAGRAYNEQFF.

As DNA, the CDR3 is TGTGCCAGCAGCATACAGGGAAGGGATGAGCAGTTCTTC. As protein: CASSIQGRDEQFF. The rearrangement joins TRBV7-2 to TRBJ2-1; the D gene is possibly TRBD1 (6 bases). Germline V gene data show CDR1 as SGHTA and CDR2 as FQGNSA. With 5 bases removed from V and 8 bases from J, the gap between germline ends came to 13 bases. CDR3 size: 13 residues.

The J gene is TRBJ1-6, the V gene TRBV7-3; 11 nucleotides align to TRBD1. V was clipped by 5 bases and J by 9 bases; unmatched bases: 6. CDR1 and CDR2 (germline): SGHTA, FQGTGA. The CDR3 has 15 amino acids. For the CDR3, the DNA is TGTGCCAGCAGCCCTAGGGGACAGGGGGTTTCACCCCTCCACTTT. This gives the protein CASSPRGQGVSPLHF.

Turning to this clone: In the same sample, other DNA sequences code for this CDR3. This chain connects TRBV18 to TRBJ2-5, with a tentative D call TRBD2 (5 bases). Trimming took off 3 bases at V and 0 bases at J, with 8 bases between the two ends. Looked up from germline, CDR1 is KGHSH and CDR2 is LQKENI. There are 14 residues in the CDR3. The DNA for the CDR3 is TGTGCCAGCTCACCTTCGGGGTACCAAGAGACCCAGTACTTC. Amino acids: CASSPSGYQETQYF.

This sequence joins TRBV4-1 and TRBJ1-3; no reliable D call. CDR3 length equals 17 residues. Germline-derived CDR1 and CDR2 are MGHRA and YSYEKL. V shed 1 base and J shed 0 bases, with 13 bases lying between them. The CDR3 region is CASSQGSAFSSGNTIYF. The CDR3 nucleotides are TGCGCCAGCAGCCAAGGGAGTGCTTTCTCCTCTGGAAACACCATATATTTT.

This chain connects TRBV10-3 to TRBJ2-1; TRBD2 agrees at 10 bases. The CDR3 spans 16 residues. Germline CDR1 reads ENHRY; CDR2 reads SYGVKD. J was trimmed by 7 bases and V by 3 bases; bases with no gene match: 9. CDR3 region: CAISEPASGSRNEQFF. The CDR3 DNA follows: TGTGCCATCAGTGAACCAGCTAGCGGGAGTAGAAATGAGCAGTTCTTC.

The chain uses TRBV20-1 and TRBJ2-7, with D perhaps matching TRBD2 (5 bases). Trimming took 5 bases from V and 9 from J, leaving 14 bases between them. The CDR3 length is 11 residues. Germline CDR1 and CDR2: DFQATT and SNEGSKA (reference sequence). Here the CDR3 reads CSAPRDGGQYF. Written as DNA, the CDR3 is TGCAGTGCTCCCCGGGATGGCGGGCAGTACTTC.

The chain uses TRBV7-2 and TRBJ2-5; weak D call: TRBD2 (6 bases). Trimming removed 1 base from V and 2 bases from J, with 14 bases in between. The length of the CDR3 is 16 residues. Per the germline V gene, CDR1 is SGHTA and CDR2 is FQGNSA. The CDR3 bases are TGTGCCAGCAGCTTAGGAACGGGAGTGGCACAAGAGACCCAGTACTTC. Amino acids: CASSLGTGVAQETQYF.

This clone was counted a few times. The chain combines TRBV27 with TRBJ2-1; D possibly corresponds to TRBD2 (6 bases). V was cut by 7 bases and J by 3 bases, with 13 bases left in between. CDR1 MNHEY and CDR2 SMNVEV come from the germline V gene (reference sequence). CDR3 length equals 14 residues. The CDR3 region has the DNA TGTGCCAGCACCCGACTAGGGGACTACAATGAGCAGTTCTTC. Translation gives CASTRLGDYNEQFF.

The chain joins TRBV6-5 to TRBJ1-1; D gene ambiguous. Germline V gene data show CDR1 as MNHEY and CDR2 as SVGAGI. The CDR3 loop spans 14 amino acids. With 2 bases removed from V and 1 base from J, the gap between germline ends came to 8 bases. Here the CDR3 reads CASSYLNRNTEAFF. In DNA form, the CDR3 reads TGTGCCAGCAGTTACCTCAACAGGAACACTGAAGCTTTCTTT.

The rearrangement uses TRBV30 and TRBJ2-2; 16 bases are a match to TRBD2. The CDR3 covers 20 residues. With 8 bases clipped from V and 7 bases from J, the junction kept 22 bases outside the gene matches. Germline V lookup: CDR1 GTSNPN, CDR2 SVGIG (reference sequence). CDR3 region: CASPPGTSGLAGGIIGELFF. In DNA, the CDR3 is TGTGCCAGCCCCCCCGGGACATCGGGACTAGCGGGAGGGATCATCGGGGAGCTGTTTTTT.

The chain couples TRBV5-6 to TRBJ1-1, with D tentatively TRBD1 (6 bases). The ends were cut back, 0 bases at V and 0 bases at J, with 15 bases in the middle. This CDR3 contains 17 residues. Germline CDR1 SGHDT, CDR2 YYEEEE. The CDR3 spells CASSLGLGGQVNTEAFF. The DNA for the CDR3 is TGTGCCAGCAGCTTGGGGTTGGGGGGGCAAGTGAACACTGAAGCTTTCTTT.

The chain links TRBV19 to TRBJ1-1, with D possibly TRBD1 on 6 matching bases. V lost 10 bases to trimming and J lost 0 bases, with 12 bases between them. Germline lookup yields CDR1 LNHDA and CDR2 SQIVND (reference sequence). The CDR3 has 13 amino acids. CDR3 sequence reads: CATQGQLNTEAFF. CDR3 DNA: TGTGCCACCCAGGGACAACTGAACACTGAAGCTTTCTTT.

This clone appeared a single time. The chain recombines TRBV10-3 with TRBJ1-2; D is possibly TRBD1 (5 bases). V was pared by 4 bases and J by 3 bases, with 12 bases between. The CDR3 contains 14 residues. Germline V gene lookup returns CDR1 ENHRY and CDR2 SYGVKD. Here the CDR3 DNA reads TGTGCCATCAGTGTCGGCCAGGGTGACTATGGCTACACCTTC. It yields the protein CAISVGQGDYGYTF.

The genes are TRBV18 and TRBJ2-4; 8 bases are shared with TRBD2. The germline V gene encodes CDR1 KGHSH and CDR2 LQKENI. The CDR3 length is 16 residues. The ends lost 0 bases at V and 8 bases at J; junction bases unmatched: 9. The CDR3 is CASSPPSGTRGDIQYF. The CDR3 DNA reads TGTGCCAGCTCACCACCTTCCGGGACTAGAGGTGACATTCAGTACTTC.

A remark on this clone: At one of its ends the junction is not consistent with the germline gene, which may arise from a read error. V and J are TRBV18 and TRBJ2-7; TRBD1 is a possible D gene (6 bases). The CDR3 consists of 13 residues. Germline V CDR1 and CDR2: KGHSH, LQKENI. The DNA of the CDR3 is TGTGCCACCTCACAGGGAGAGGTGTACGAGCAGTACTTC. Its protein is CATSQGEVYEQYF.

This clone was detected a few times. This chain connects TRBV5-6 to TRBJ1-6; TRBD1 matches at 7 bases. J was trimmed by 2 bases and V by 8 bases; bases with no gene match: 10. The CDR3 loop spans 16 amino acids. Germline CDR1 SGHDT, CDR2 YYEEEE. This CDR3 reads CASYYRDSAYNSPLHF. The CDR3 nucleotides read TGTGCCAGTTACTACCGGGACAGCGCCTATAATTCACCCCTCCACTTT.

This chain links TRBV7-2 with TRBJ2-1, with 11 bases lining up with TRBD2. With V trimmed by 5 bases and J by 7 bases, 10 bases remained unmatched. Germline CDR1 SGHTA, CDR2 FQGNSA. CDR3 length equals 16 residues. DNA of the CDR3: TGTGCCAGCAGCCTCGTGGGGTCTAGCGGGAGGAATGAGCAGTTCTTC. This translates into CASSLVGSSGRNEQFF.

This clone was counted a single time. The V gene is TRBV7-9, the J gene TRBJ1-2, with D unclear. The germline V gene encodes CDR1 SEHNR and CDR2 FQNEAQ (reference sequence). V dropped 3 bases and J dropped 3 bases, with 11 bases sitting between them. This CDR3 contains 14 residues. The CDR3 loop reads CASSLRESDYGYTF. The DNA of the CDR3 is TGTGCCAGCAGCTTGAGGGAATCGGACTATGGCTACACCTTC.

The chain combines TRBV9 with TRBJ1-2, with 7 bases aligning to TRBD1. The germline V gene encodes CDR1 SGDLS and CDR2 YYNGEE. The CDR3 sequence is 13 residues long. V shed 7 bases, J shed 5 bases, and the junction held 8 bases outside the gene matches. DNA for the CDR3: TGTGCCAGCTCCACTACAGGGGAATATGGCTACACCTTC. Translation: CASSTTGEYGYTF.

Comments on this clone: The same CDR3 can be traced to other DNA sequences in this sample. The genes are TRBV5-4 and TRBJ2-1, with 8 bases fitting TRBD2. The CDR3 is made up of 15 amino acids. Germline CDR1 is SGHNT and CDR2 is YYREEE (reference sequence). V lost 4 bases, J lost 0 bases, and 3 bases stayed unmatched. DNA for the CDR3: TGTGCCAGCAGCCCGAGCGGGAGCTCCTACAATGAGCAGTTCTTC. It yields the protein CASSPSGSSYNEQFF.

V and J are TRBV7-2 and TRBJ2-7, with no clear D. This CDR3 spans 11 amino acids. Trimming left V 1 base short and J 8 bases short, with 6 bases between. Germline V CDR1 and CDR2: SGHTA, FQGNSA. DNA of the CDR3: TGTGCCAGCAGCTTAGGTGAGAAGCAGTACTTC. Protein: CASSLGEKQYF.

V usage is TRBV9 and J usage is TRBJ2-7; TRBD2 matches at 10 bases. This CDR3 has 15 residues. Per germline, CDR1 SGDLS and CDR2 YYNGEE. Trimming at V came to 4 bases and at J to 8 bases, leaving 12 bases not matched to a gene. The CDR3 coding sequence is TGTGCCAGCAGCTCCTCAGCGGGGGGGGCATCTCAGCAGTACTTC. Protein product: CASSSSAGGASQQYF.

The chain joins TRBV28 to TRBJ1-2; no firm D call. There are 14 residues in the CDR3. Trimming left V 2 bases short and J 2 bases short, with 9 bases between. Germline V CDR1 and CDR2: MDHEN, SYDVKM. In nucleotides, the CDR3 is TGTGCCAGCAGTTTACGGAGCCGGAACTATGGCTACACCTTC. Translation: CASSLRSRNYGYTF.

The chain carries TRBV7-2 and TRBJ2-7; weak D call: TRBD2 (6 bases). Trimming took 4 bases from V and 0 from J, leaving 16 bases between them. Germline CDR1 and CDR2: SGHTA and FQGNSA. This CDR3 has 16 residues. CDR3 sequence: CASSSLGGRSSYEQYF. The CDR3 coding sequence is TGTGCCAGCAGCTCCCTTGGAGGGAGGTCCTCCTACGAGCAGTACTTC. The whole variable domain, remainder taken from reference TRBV7-2 and TRBJ2-7, is GAGVSQSPSNKVTEKGKDVELRCDPISGHTALYWYRQSLGQGLEFLIYFQGNSAPDKSGLPSDRFSAERTGGSVSTLTIQRTQQEDSAVYLCASSSLGGRSSYEQYFGPGTRLTVT.